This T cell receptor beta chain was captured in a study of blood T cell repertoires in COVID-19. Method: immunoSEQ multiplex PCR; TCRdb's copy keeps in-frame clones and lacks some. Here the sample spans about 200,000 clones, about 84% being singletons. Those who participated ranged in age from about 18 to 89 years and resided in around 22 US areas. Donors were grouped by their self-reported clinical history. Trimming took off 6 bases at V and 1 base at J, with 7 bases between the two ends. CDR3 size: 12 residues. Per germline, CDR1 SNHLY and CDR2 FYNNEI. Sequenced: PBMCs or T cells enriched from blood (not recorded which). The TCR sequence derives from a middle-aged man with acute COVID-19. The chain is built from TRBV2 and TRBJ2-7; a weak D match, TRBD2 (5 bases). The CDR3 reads CASREVSYEQYF. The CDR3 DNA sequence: TGTGCCAGCAGGGAGGTATCCTACGAGCAGTACTTC.